What follows is one TCR beta chain and its context. The sample holds a few counts of this clonotype. There is no known antigen for this receptor. No clone much larger than this one lies a single base away; base qualities are absent. CDR1 and CDR2 are read off the germline V gene as SGHVS and FQNEAQ. The CDR3 starts with the cysteine, ends with the phenylalanine, and has 15 residues. Only the CDR3 portion is preserved as DNA: 45 bases, with reading frame beginning at the first base. From V the trimming removes 1 base and from J it removes 4 bases, while the gene matches leave 3 bases of the junction unaccounted for. This sample was sequenced with an Illumina HiSeq 1500. TCRdb reworked the public reads: Q25 trimming with fastp, MiXCR clone assembly, productive beta chains retained. When rows share a CDR3 protein, they turn into one entry using the most common DNA and genes. The sample table holds 800,000 to 950,000 distinct CDR3 sequences, of which around a third were seen once. The top ten clones comprise under 15% of the sample.

The sample's treatment or condition label is to be understood as: in vitro stimulation with specific CMV peptide epitopes to enrich CMV-specific T cells. The data derive from a study of T cell repertoires in cytomegalovirus infection (dated by TCRdb to 2018 to 2020). At the level of the whole study: Alongside well-studied HLA-B-restricted epitopes, the peptide stimulations were aimed at recently identified HLA-C-restricted CMV epitopes, whose presentation resists viral immunomodulation. Because public TCR beta signatures pointed to carriage of CMV infection together with the matching HLA type, the HLA type of each donor mattered for the analysis.

The research as a whole found: In both this cohort and an independent roughly 350-donor cohort, the cumulative frequency of public TCR beta family members distinguished carriers of CMV infection plus the relevant HLA type. The ex vivo response was dominated by HLA-C-restricted CMV-specific TCR beta clonotypes, which also provided the single most frequent clonotype in two of eight donors.

The material was cultured CD8+ T cells from PBMCs, obtained from culture after CMV antigen stimulation. This sequence originates from a human donor in good health (CMV status not recorded). Some clones in this sample may be carry-over from other donors' samples. The chain is made from TRBV7-8 and TRBJ2-7, and 11 junctional nucleotides match TRBD2. The CDR3 has the sequence CASSLVSSGGYEQYF. The bases are TGTGCCAGCAGCTTAGTCTCTAGCGGGGGGTACGAGCAGTACTTC.